This entry describes one TCR beta chain. Its target is unknown. It was cDNA, reverse transcribed from extracted RNA, that served as the sequencing template. TCRdb's table, derived via immunoSEQ multiplex PCR, lists solely in-frame clones and lacks some. This table has 140,000 or so clones, approximately 60% appearing once. The data derive from a study of CD8+ T cells in alopecia areata. Overall study findings and caveats: Across lesional scalp, and particularly alopecia totalis/universalis, clonality surpassed that of normal scalp.

The V and J ends lost 4 bases and 5 bases respectively, with 9 bases between them. Germline V gene lookup returns CDR1 SQVTM and CDR2 ANQGSEA. The CDR3 spans 12 residues. This clonotype originated in a human donor in good health. Sequencing input: CD8+ T cells sorted from blood. This chain connects TRBV29-1 to TRBJ2-1, with D possibly being TRBD2 (6 bases). The CDR3: CSVGLGNNEQFF. In nucleotides, the CDR3 is TGCAGCGTTGGACTAGGCAACAATGAGCAGTTCTTC.